Detailed here is one TCR beta chain. Its antigen remains unknown. This record belongs to a study of Ad26.COV2.S vaccination and SARS-CoV-2 variants. The CDR3 spans 15 residues. V was cut by 4 bases and J by 3 bases, with 16 bases left in between. The germline gives CDR1 SGHDT, CDR2 YYEEEE. Study-wide results and caveats: Spike-specific responses of CD8+ and CD4+ T cells were reported to display substantial breadth after vaccination.

Treatment reported: roughly 20 received Ad26.COV2.S at low or high dose, single or two shots; roughly five received placebo; per-sample allocation not given. Collection of the samples took place on day 63 after the first injection of vaccine or placebo. The repertoire was sequenced with immunoSEQ multiplex PCR; TCRdb's copy has only in-frame clones and lacks some. The repertoire has hundreds of thousands of clones, about 89% of them found once; the top ten carry over 2.5%. The source was peripheral blood, collected in a trial of Ad26.COV2.S vaccine versus placebo. The rearrangement links TRBV5-6 to TRBJ2-5; D is ambiguous. The clonotype comes from a person between 18 and 65 years old who received the Ad26.COV2.S COVID-19 vaccine or a placebo. The CDR3 region is CASSQKWPGKETQYF. The CDR3 DNA sequence: TGTGCCAGCAGCCAAAAATGGCCCGGCAAAGAGACCCAGTACTTC.